The clone carrying this TCR beta chain has only a few counts. The data are from a study of blood T cells in healthy people across ages. Next came a second PCR, run for roughly 7 to 12 cycles, which used a sample-barcoded 5' primer along with a J-beta primer mix. TCRdb redid the calling of the 5' RACE reads with MiXCR, one entry per CDR3 protein. The table has 500,000 to 700,000 distinct CDR3 sequences, approximately 30% seen once. From germline, CDR1 is MNHEY and CDR2 SVGEGT. V lost 0 bases and J lost 0, with 4 bases in between. The CDR3 has 14 amino acids. Sequences were obtained from blood. The chain has TRBV6-2 or TRBV6-3 and TRBJ2-3, with D uncertain. This TCR derives from a woman at least 80 years old in good health. Here the CDR3 DNA reads TGTGCCAGCAGTTACTCGGACAGCACAGATACGCAGTATTTT. Its translation is CASSYSDSTDTQYF.